This TCR beta chain came from a study of T-cell reconstitution after alpha-beta-depleted transplantation in children. This clonotype was detected a few times. At one end the junction does not follow the germline gene, possibly because of a read error. A library of TCRbeta sequences, prepared with unique molecular identifiers, was generated. TCRdb used MiXCR to reprocess the PCR reads, holding one entry per CDR3 protein. Seen here are a few hundred thousand distinct CDR3 sequences, 10% observed once, and the top ten hold around 2.3%. The CDR3 is made up of 14 amino acids. Germline V gives CDR1 SGHNT, CDR2 YYREEE (reference sequence).

Material: PBMCs from the stem cell graft donor, obtained from the stem cell graft. The chain has TRBV5-4 and TRBJ2-3; 14 bases match TRBD2. The source of this sequence is a human donor who donated a stem cell graft to a child with acute lymphoblastic leukemia. This chain's CDR3 is CASSSTSGRGTKYF. CDR3 nucleotides: TGTGCCAGCAGCTCGACTAGCGGGAGGGGTACGAAGTATTTT. Based on the CDR3 plus reference TRBV5-4 and TRBJ2-3, the full variable domain is ETGVTQSPTHLIKTRGQQVTLRCSSQSGHNTVSWYQQALGQGPQFIFQYYREEENGRGNFPPRFSGLQFPNYSSELNVNALELDDSALYLCASSSTSGRGTKYFGPGTRLTVL.